Sequencing of this T cell receptor beta chain was carried out in a study of shared clonotypes between healthy human individuals. V was clipped by 1 base and J by 1 base, with 7 bases between them. Germline lookup yields CDR1 LGHNA and CDR2 YSLEER. This CDR3 spans 14 amino acids. Here immunoSEQ multiplex PCR was the method, and the copy in TCRdb shows in-frame clones only, minus some. The table includes about 2.4 million clones, roughly nine tenths detected once. The receptor was derived from a man aged 18-30 years in good health. V is TRBV4-3 and J is TRBJ2-5; D is unclear. Material for sequencing was naive CD4+ T cells sorted from blood. Subset defined: CD45RA+ positively selected. The CDR3 DNA follows: TGCGCCAGCAGCCAAGGACTCCGCCAAGAGACCCAGTACTTC. Translating gives CASSQGLRQETQYF.